The entry below gives a single T cell receptor (beta chain) sequence along with its context. This specimen comes from a study of blood T cell repertoires in COVID-19. About the research overall: Sites across the United States, Italy and Spain contributed samples from acute and convalescent COVID-19.

Generated by immunoSEQ multiplex PCR, the TCRdb table keeps only in-frame clones and is missing some. The sample contains around 620,000 clones, 90% of which appear only once. Trimming pared 0 bases from V and 0 bases from J, leaving 7 bases between. Germline lookup yields CDR1 SGDLS and CDR2 YYNGEE. The CDR3 has 15 residues. The receptor comes from a woman between 18 and 29 years old with acute or convalescent COVID-19. J is TRBJ1-3 and V is TRBV9, with D possibly matching TRBD1 (5 bases). Source material: peripheral blood. CDR3 protein: CASSVGGASGNTIYF. For the CDR3, the DNA is TGTGCCAGCAGCGTAGGTGGGGCCTCTGGAAACACCATATATTTT.